This TCR beta chain originates from a study of blood T cells in healthy people across ages. The second PCR ran about 7 to 12 cycles with a sample-barcoded 5' primer and J-beta primers. TCRdb passed the 5' RACE reads through MiXCR, listing each CDR3 protein once. The sample yields about 1,800,000 distinct CDR3 sequences, about 30% seen once. Comment on this clonotype: At one of its ends the junction is not consistent with the germline gene, which may arise from a read error.

This CDR3 has 15 residues. The receptor was derived from a woman in her twenties or thirties in good health. Sequences were obtained from blood. The chain has TRBV12-3 or TRBV12-4 and TRBJ2-3; 8 bases are shared with TRBD2. The chain's CDR3 is CACSLSGGAADTQYF. CDR3 in DNA: TGTGCCTGCAGTTTGTCCGGGGGGGCCGCAGATACGCAGTATTTT.